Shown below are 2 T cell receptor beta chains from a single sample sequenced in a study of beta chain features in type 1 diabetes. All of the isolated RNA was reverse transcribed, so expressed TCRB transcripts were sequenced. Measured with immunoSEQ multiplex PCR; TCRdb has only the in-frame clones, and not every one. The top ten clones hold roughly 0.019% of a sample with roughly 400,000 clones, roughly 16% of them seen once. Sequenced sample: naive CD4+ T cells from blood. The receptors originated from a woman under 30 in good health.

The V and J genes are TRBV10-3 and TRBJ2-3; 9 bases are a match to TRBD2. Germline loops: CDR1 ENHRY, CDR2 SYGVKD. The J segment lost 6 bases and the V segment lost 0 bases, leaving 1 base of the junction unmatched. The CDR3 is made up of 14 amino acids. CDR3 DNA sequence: TGTGCCATCAGTGAGTCTAGCGGGAGCGATACGCAGTATTTT. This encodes CAISESSGSDTQYF.

CDR3 sequence: CAWGAGTGPLPQHF. The CDR3 coding sequence is TGTGCCTGGGGGGCCGGGACAGGGCCCCTCCCCCAGCATTTT. V and J are TRBV30 and TRBJ1-5, with 9 bases identical to TRBD1. Germline CDR1 is GTSNPN and CDR2 is SVGIG (reference sequence). The CDR3 is 14 residues long. J was trimmed by 10 bases and V by 5 bases; bases with no gene match: 12.